These T cell receptor beta chains were read from a single sample in a study of T cells in Graves' hyperthyroidism and ophthalmopathy. TCRdb analysed the multiplex PCR reads with MiXCR anew, one entry per CDR3 protein. This sample has 620,000 or so distinct CDR3 sequences, with around 15% found just once. The sequencing sample was made of blood. Every receptor here comes from a woman in her forties or fifties with Graves' ophthalmopathy. CDR3s include the opening cysteine and the closing phenylalanine or tryptophan. The D gene is left open where the match is weak. The size of a clone is reported for some rows only, either as once, few or many, or as a class for expanded clones.

CDR3 protein: CSARGGVYNEQFF
CDR3 DNA: TGCAGTGCTAGGGGGGGGGTATACAATGAGCAGTTCTTC
V gene: TRBV20-1
CDR3 length: 13
D gene: TRBD2
clone size: .
J gene: TRBJ2-1

CDR3 protein: CATSDGGQGSQPQHF
CDR3 DNA: TGTGCCACCAGTGACGGGGGACAGGGAAGCCAGCCCCAGCATTTT
V gene: TRBV24-1
CDR3 length: 15
D gene: TRBD1
clone size: many
J gene: TRBJ1-5

CDR3 protein: CASSQGDYEQYF
CDR3 DNA: TGTGCCAGCAGCCAAGGAGACTACGAGCAGTACTTC
V gene: TRBV3-1
CDR3 length: 12
D gene: .
clone size: many
J gene: TRBJ2-7

CDR3 protein: CASSLVSGRATAGELFF
CDR3 DNA: TGTGCCAGCAGCTTAGTGAGCGGGAGGGCCACCGCCGGGGAGCTGTTTTTT
V gene: TRBV7-2
CDR3 length: 17
D gene: TRBD2
clone size: many
J gene: TRBJ2-2

CDR3 protein: CASSELGVTRPSTDTQYF
CDR3 DNA: TGTGCCAGCAGTGAGCTGGGGGTGACTAGGCCAAGCACAGATACGCAGTATTTT
V gene: TRBV25-1
CDR3 length: 18
D gene: .
clone size: .
J gene: TRBJ2-3

CDR3 protein: CSVEVDPRSYEQYF
CDR3 DNA: TGCAGCGTTGAAGTAGACCCCCGGTCCTACGAGCAGTACTTC
V gene: TRBV29-1
CDR3 length: 14
D gene: .
clone size: many
J gene: TRBJ2-7

CDR3 protein: CASSTGQGSLMGNTIYF
CDR3 DNA: TGTGCCAGCAGCACGGGACAGGGGTCGTTGATGGGAAACACCATATATTTT
V gene: TRBV28
CDR3 length: 17
D gene: TRBD1
clone size: many
J gene: TRBJ1-3

CDR3 protein: CASSDHSDRGPSGANVLTF
CDR3 DNA: TGTGCCAGCAGTGACCATTCGGACAGGGGGCCCTCTGGGGCCAACGTCCTGACTTTC
V gene: TRBV6-4
CDR3 length: 19
D gene: TRBD1
clone size: .
J gene: TRBJ2-6

CDR3 protein: CASTESNQPQHF
CDR3 DNA: TGTGCCAGCACCGAAAGCAATCAGCCCCAGCATTTT
V gene: TRBV28
CDR3 length: 12
D gene: .
clone size: many
J gene: TRBJ1-5

CDR3 protein: CASGPGTWLFF
CDR3 DNA: TGTGCCAGCGGACCCGGGACTTGGCTGTTTTTT
V gene: TRBV3-1
CDR3 length: 11
D gene: .
clone size: many
J gene: TRBJ1-4

CDR3 protein: CASTRADTQYF
CDR3 DNA: TGTGCCAGCACCAGGGCAGATACGCAGTATTTT
V gene: TRBV2
CDR3 length: 11
D gene: .
clone size: many
J gene: TRBJ2-3

CDR3 protein: CASSLAGTDLNTEAFF
CDR3 DNA: TGTGCCAGCAGCTTGGCAGGAACAGACCTGAACACTGAAGCTTTCTTT
V gene: TRBV5-5
CDR3 length: 16
D gene: .
clone size: many
J gene: TRBJ1-1

CDR3 protein: CSASGREWSYNEQFF
CDR3 DNA: TGCAGTGCTAGTGGGAGGGAGTGGTCCTACAATGAGCAGTTCTTC
V gene: TRBV20-1
CDR3 length: 15
D gene: TRBD2
clone size: many
J gene: TRBJ2-1

CDR3 protein: CASSLLLAYNEQFF
CDR3 DNA: TGTGCCAGCAGCTTATTACTAGCCTACAATGAGCAGTTCTTC
V gene: TRBV7-6
CDR3 length: 14
D gene: .
clone size: many
J gene: TRBJ2-1

CDR3 protein: CASSQDLGSPYEQYF
CDR3 DNA: TGCGCCAGCAGCCAAGATTTGGGCTCCCCCTACGAGCAGTACTTC
V gene: TRBV4-3
CDR3 length: 15
D gene: .
clone size: .
J gene: TRBJ2-7